This TCR beta chain was retrieved from a study of OX40 agonist ivuxolimab in advanced cancers. Study observations and caveats: Average numbers of expanded clones were greater in CD8+ T cells than in CD4+. At 0.1 to 3.0 mg/kg and by week 6, CD4+ and CD8+ T cells in the blood had expanded clonally.

The assay was immunoSEQ multiplex PCR, and TCRdb's table has in-frame clones only and misses some. Here the sample spans tens of thousands of clones, 80% to 90% being singletons. As regards this clone: Its matching antigen is unknown.

Systemic immunosuppression or a history of autoimmune disease excluded patients. The ends were cut back, 8 bases at V and 1 base at J, with 14 bases in the middle. The CDR3 loop spans 14 amino acids. CDR1 is MNHEY and CDR2 is SMNVEV in the germline V gene (reference sequence). This TCR was recovered from an adult with an advanced solid tumor such as melanoma, head and neck, liver or kidney cancer. The chain carries TRBV27 and TRBJ1-1; perhaps TRBD1 as D (6 bases). Material: CD4+ or CD8+ T cells sorted from blood, obtained in a trial of the OX40 agonist ivuxolimab. The CDR3 bases are TGTGCCAGCCTTACGACAGGCCCGAACACTGAAGCTTTCTTT. It translates to CASLTTGPNTEAFF.